This TCR beta chain was observed in a study of cytomegalovirus exposure and HLA in healthy donors. Vbeta (60) and Jbeta (13) primers were used in the PCR. Profiled with immunoSEQ multiplex PCR; TCRdb holds only in-frame clones, not every one. The sample has 200,000 to 250,000 clones, approximately 87% seen once; the top ten hold around 1.2%. Among the donors, all were healthy bone marrow donors. In germline, CDR1 is SGHTS, CDR2 YDEGEE. The ends lost 6 bases at V and 2 bases at J; junction bases unmatched: 8. The CDR3 is 14 amino acids. This sequence joins TRBV5-8 and TRBJ2-7; TRBD1 aligns across 7 bases. This TCR came from a human donor in good health. The material sequenced was PBMCs. CDR3 in amino acids: CASKNRDRAYEQYF. The CDR3 bases are TGTGCCAGCAAGAACCGGGACAGAGCCTACGAGCAGTACTTC.